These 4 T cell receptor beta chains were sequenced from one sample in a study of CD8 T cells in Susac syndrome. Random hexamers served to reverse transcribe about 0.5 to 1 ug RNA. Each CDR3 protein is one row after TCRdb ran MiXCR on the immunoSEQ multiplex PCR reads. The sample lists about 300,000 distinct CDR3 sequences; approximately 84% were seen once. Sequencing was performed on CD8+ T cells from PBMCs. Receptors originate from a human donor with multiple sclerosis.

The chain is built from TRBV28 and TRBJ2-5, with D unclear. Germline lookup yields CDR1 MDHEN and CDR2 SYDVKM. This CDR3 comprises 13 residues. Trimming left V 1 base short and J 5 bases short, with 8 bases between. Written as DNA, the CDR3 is TGTGCCAGCAGTTTATTGGTGGAGGAGACCCAGTACTTC. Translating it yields CASSLLVEETQYF. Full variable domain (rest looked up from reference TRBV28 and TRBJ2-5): DVKVTQSSRYLVKRTGEKVFLECVQDMDHENMFWYRQDPGLGLRLIYFSYDVKMKEKGDIPEGYSVSREKKERFSLILESASTNQTSMYLCASSLLVEETQYFGPGTRLLVL.

The CDR3 DNA reads as TGTGCCAGCAGCGCCCGGGACCCTCGCACAGATACGCAGTATTTT. Protein sequence: CASSARDPRTDTQYF. V and J are TRBV9 and TRBJ2-3, with D perhaps being TRBD1 or TRBD2 (5 bases each). The germline CDR1 and CDR2 sequences are SGDLS and YYNGEE. CDR3 size: 15 residues. V lost 3 bases and J lost 1, with 12 bases in between.

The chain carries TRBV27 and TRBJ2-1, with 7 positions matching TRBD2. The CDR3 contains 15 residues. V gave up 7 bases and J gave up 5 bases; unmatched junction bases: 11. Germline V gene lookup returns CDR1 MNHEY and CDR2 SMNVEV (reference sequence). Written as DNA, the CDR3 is TGTGCCAGCACCTATGTCTCTAGCGGTAACAATGAGCAGTTCTTC. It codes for CASTYVSSGNNEQFF.

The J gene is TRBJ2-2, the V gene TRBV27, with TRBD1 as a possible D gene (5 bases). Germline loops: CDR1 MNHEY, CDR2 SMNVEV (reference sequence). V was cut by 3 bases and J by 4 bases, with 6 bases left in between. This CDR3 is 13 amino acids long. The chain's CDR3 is CASSFGATGELFF. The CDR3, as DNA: TGTGCCAGCAGTTTTGGGGCCACCGGGGAGCTGTTTTTT.